This passage covers 27 T cell receptor beta chains from one sample sequenced in a study of regulatory T cells in long-lasting Graves disease. The TCR beta library used iRepertoire HTBI primers with Arm-PCR amplification of CDR3. TCRdb independently ran MiXCR on the multiplex PCR reads; one entry per CDR3 protein. Counted here are hundreds of thousands of distinct CDR3 sequences, around 21% occurring once; the ten biggest clones make up over 7.5%. Specified time point: persistent/refractory GD, antithyroid drugs over 5 years with positive TRAb. Following extraction of RNA from PBMCs, that RNA was used to make the TCR library. Source: peripheral blood mononuclear cells (PBMCs), taken when the disease was refractory, from a patient treated with antithyroid drugs. Receptor source: a female donor with Graves disease.

The chain links TRBV7-2 to TRBJ2-7, with 10 bases aligning to TRBD1. CDR1 SGHTA and CDR2 FQGNSA come from the germline V gene. With 6 bases clipped from V and 6 bases from J, the junction kept 8 bases outside the gene matches. CDR3 size: 14 residues. The CDR3 region is CASRHGTGVGEQYF. CDR3 bases: TGTGCCAGCAGGCACGGGACAGGGGTTGGCGAGCAGTACTTC.

Ten or more counts support this clonotype. The gene calls are TRBV28 and TRBJ1-2, with 12 bases that match TRBD1. Losses at the gene ends were 5 bases for V and 4 bases for J; bases not matched to a gene: 8. This CDR3 contains 16 residues. Germline V lookup: CDR1 MDHEN, CDR2 SYDVKM. The CDR3: CASSPKRDRGPYGYTF. The DNA for the CDR3 is TGTGCCAGCAGTCCGAAACGGGACAGGGGGCCCTATGGCTACACCTTC.

This clonotype was observed at least ten times. This chain connects TRBV28 to TRBJ1-6; TRBD1 agrees at 9 bases. Per germline, CDR1 MDHEN and CDR2 SYDVKM. V trimming: 4 bases; J trimming: 6 bases; junction bases outside the gene matches: 7. The CDR3 covers 16 residues. The CDR3 DNA sequence: TGTGCCAGCAGTTCACACGACAGGGGGGGTAATTCACCCCTCCACTTT. Translated: CASSSHDRGGNSPLHF.

This clonotype turned up a few times. The chain carries TRBV27 and TRBJ1-2, with 8 bases that match TRBD1. Germline V gene sequence: CDR1 MNHEY, CDR2 SMNVEV (reference sequence). V lost 1 base, J lost 4 bases, and 5 bases stayed unmatched. The CDR3 contains 15 residues. The CDR3 nucleotides are TGTGCCAGCAGTTTATTGGGGGACAGGTCCTATGGCTACACCTTC. It codes for CASSLLGDRSYGYTF.

The chain employs TRBV29-1 and TRBJ2-2; D is possibly TRBD1 (6 bases). V lost 6 bases, J lost 7 bases, and 9 bases lay in between. The CDR3 consists of 11 residues. Germline lookup yields CDR1 SQVTM and CDR2 ANQGSEA. CDR3 bases: TGCAGCGTGGGACAAAGCGGGGAGCTGTTTTTT. Residues: CSVGQSGELFF.

The chain is built from TRBV7-9 and TRBJ2-5; D possibly matches TRBD1 or TRBD2 (5 bases each). The CDR3 is 15 residues long. Looked up from germline, CDR1 is SEHNR and CDR2 is FQNEAQ (reference sequence). The V and J ends lost 5 bases and 2 bases respectively, with 15 bases between them. CDR3 DNA sequence: TGTGCCAGCAGCGCGGTGGATGGGGGTCAAGAGACCCAGTACTTC. Translating it yields CASSAVDGGQETQYF.

This clonotype was observed at least ten times. The CDR3 protein is CASGDGYYEQYF. CDR3 in DNA: TGTGCCAGCGGCGACGGATACTACGAGCAGTACTTC. The V call is TRBV28, the J call TRBJ2-7; no clear D gene. The germline V gene has CDR1 MDHEN and CDR2 SYDVKM. V dropped 8 bases and J dropped 3 bases, with 11 bases sitting between them. CDR3 length: 12 residues. Using reference TRBV28 and TRBJ2-7 for the parts outside the CDR3, the full variable domain is DVKVTQSSRYLVKRTGEKVFLECVQDMDHENMFWYRQDPGLGLRLIYFSYDVKMKEKGDIPEGYSVSREKKERFSLILESASTNQTSMYLCASGDGYYEQYFGPGTRLTVT.

This clonotype has just a few counts. The chain links TRBV11-2 to TRBJ2-7; 7 nucleotides line up with TRBD1. Germline V gene sequence: CDR1 SGHAT, CDR2 FQNNGV. V trimming: 7 bases; J trimming: 5 bases; junction bases outside the gene matches: 11. CDR3 length equals 14 residues. The CDR3 loop reads CASTPGTAIHEQYF. The CDR3 DNA reads TGTGCCAGCACCCCAGGGACAGCCATCCACGAGCAGTACTTC.

This sequence joins TRBV30 and TRBJ2-7, with D possibly matching TRBD1 (5 bases). Germline lookup yields CDR1 GTSNPN and CDR2 SVGIG (reference sequence). The V end was cut by 0 bases, the J end by 0 bases, with 9 bases between. CDR3 size: 14 residues. The CDR3 coding sequence is TGTGCCTGGAGTGTATCGACAGACTCCTACGAGCAGTACTTC. Residues: CAWSVSTDSYEQYF.

This clonotype was picked up a small number of times. The chain carries TRBV9 and TRBJ2-7; the match to TRBD2 covers 9 bases. Germline V gene lookup returns CDR1 SGDLS and CDR2 YYNGEE. The V gene end was trimmed by 2 bases and the J gene end by 2 bases; junction bases not matched to a gene: 8. This CDR3 is built from 16 residues. The CDR3 nucleotides read TGTGCCAGCAGCGTGGGAGGGGCGGGAGGGCCCTACGAGCAGTACTTC. Encoded protein: CASSVGGAGGPYEQYF.

This clonotype has at least ten counts. This sequence joins TRBV2 and TRBJ2-5, with a tentative D call TRBD2 (5 bases). In germline, CDR1 is SNHLY, CDR2 FYNNEI. The CDR3 spans 14 residues. V was pared by 7 bases and J by 3 bases, with 15 bases between. CDR3 protein: CASIRGSLEETQYF. The CDR3 DNA reads TGTGCCAGCATTCGGGGATCACTGGAAGAGACCCAGTACTTC.

Many counts were recorded for this clonotype. The chain recombines TRBV3-1 with TRBJ1-2; 7 positions match TRBD1. The CDR3 is 13 residues long. The V and J ends lost 5 bases and 6 bases, in that order; junction bases with no gene match: 6. CDR1 and CDR2 (germline): LGHDT, YNNKEL (reference sequence). The CDR3 here is CASSAGGNNGYTF. The CDR3 bases are TGTGCCAGCAGCGCAGGGGGGAATAATGGCTACACCTTC. Together with reference TRBV3-1 and TRBJ1-2, the CDR3 gives the full variable domain: DTAVSQTPKYLVTQMGNDKSIKCEQNLGHDTMYWYKQDSKKFLKIMFSYNNKELIINETVPNRFSPKSPDKAHLNLHINSLELGDSAVYFCASSAGGNNGYTFGSGTRLTVV.

This clonotype turned up a few times. The gene calls are TRBV5-5 and TRBJ2-5; D is unclear. CDR1 and CDR2 from the germline V gene are SGHKS and YYEKEE (reference sequence). V was pared by 3 bases and J by 2 bases, with 26 bases between. There are 19 residues in the CDR3. CDR3 nucleotide sequence: TGTGCCAGCAGCTCAACCCCCTGGGCCGCGCAGATATTTCAAGAGACCCAGTACTTC. Translation: CASSSTPWAAQIFQETQYF. Based on the CDR3 plus reference TRBV5-5 and TRBJ2-5, the full variable domain is DAGVTQSPTHLIKTRGQQVTLRCSPISGHKSVSWYQQVLGQGPQFIFQYYEKEERGRGNFPDRFSARQFPNYSSELNVNALLLGDSALYLCASSSTPWAAQIFQETQYFGPGTRLLVL.

This rearrangement joins TRBV6-1 to TRBJ2-5; 10 bases are shared with TRBD2. The ends lost 5 bases at V and 4 bases at J; junction bases unmatched: 4. The V gene's germline CDR1 is MNHNS and CDR2 SASEGT. The CDR3 is 14 amino acids. The chain's CDR3 is CASSLAGVAETQYF. Here the CDR3 DNA reads TGTGCCAGCAGTCTAGCGGGAGTGGCAGAGACCCAGTACTTC.

This clonotype appeared a few times. This sequence joins TRBV20-1 and TRBJ2-7; the match to TRBD1 covers 8 bases. Looked up from germline, CDR1 is DFQATT and CDR2 is SNEGSKA (reference sequence). Trimming removed 3 bases from V and 6 bases from J; junction bases left unmatched: 1. This CDR3 comprises 11 residues. The CDR3 DNA reads TGCAGTGCTAGCAGGGGGCGCGAGCAGTACTTC. Translation: CSASRGREQYF.

CDR3 sequence reads: CASSWGAGDEYEQYF. The CDR3 bases are TGTGCCAGCAGTTGGGGAGCGGGAGACGAGTACGAGCAGTACTTC. The chain employs TRBV7-3 and TRBJ2-7; the match to TRBD2 covers 8 bases. Unmatched junction bases numbered 11, after V lost 6 bases and J lost 4 bases. CDR3 length equals 15 residues. Germline V gives CDR1 SGHTA, CDR2 FQGTGA. The full variable domain, in which reference TRBV7-3 and TRBJ2-7 provide the parts outside the CDR3, is GAGVSQTPSNKVTEKGKYVELRCDPISGHTALYWYRQSLGQGPEFLIYFQGTGAADDSGLPNDRFFAVRPEGSVSTLKIQRTERGDSAVYLCASSWGAGDEYEQYFGPGTRLTVT.

For this clonotype: A read error may explain this, as a much larger clone is one base away. This chain joins TRBV6-2 or TRBV6-3 and TRBJ2-7; a weak D match, TRBD1 (6 bases). With 5 bases removed from V and 6 bases from J, the gap between germline ends came to 23 bases. This CDR3 region has 16 residues. CDR1 and CDR2 (germline): MNHEY, SVGEGT. Written as DNA, the CDR3 is TGTGCCAGCAGTGCTAAAGAAACAGGGTTCATGGGCGAGCAGTACTTC. This gives the protein CASSAKETGFMGEQYF.

This clonotype was observed a few times. The genes are TRBV12-3 or TRBV12-4 and TRBJ1-3; D possibly corresponds to TRBD1 (5 bases). The V and J ends lost 6 bases and 1 base respectively, with 16 bases between them. The CDR3 sequence is 16 residues long. Written as DNA, the CDR3 is TGTGCCAGCAGGCCTCAGGGTCGTCTGTCTGGAAACACCATATATTTT. Its protein product is CASRPQGRLSGNTIYF.

This clonotype was picked up many times. The chain combines TRBV11-2 with TRBJ2-7; D is perhaps TRBD2 (6 bases). The length of the CDR3 is 15 residues. V shed 1 base and J shed 2 bases, with 12 bases lying between them. Per the germline V gene, CDR1 is SGHAT and CDR2 is FQNNGV. This chain's CDR3 is CASSLAPGVAYEQYF. CDR3 bases: TGTGCCAGCAGCTTAGCCCCGGGAGTAGCCTACGAGCAGTACTTC.

This chain joins TRBV11-1 and TRBJ2-5, with 13 bases identical to TRBD2. V lost 3 bases and J lost 3; bases outside the gene matches: 4. This CDR3 is 16 amino acids long. CDR1 is SGHAT and CDR2 is FQDESV in the germline V gene (reference sequence). The CDR3 DNA sequence: TGTGCCAGCAGCTTCGGACTAGCGGGAGCCGAAGAGACCCAGTACTTC. Translated, it gives CASSFGLAGAEETQYF.

This clonotype was counted between two and nine times. This rearrangement joins TRBV29-1 to TRBJ2-7; 7 nucleotides line up with TRBD1. The CDR3 consists of 13 residues. J lost 2 bases, V lost 7 bases, and 8 bases had no gene match. Per germline, CDR1 SQVTM and CDR2 ANQGSEA. The CDR3 spells CSARGQFTYEQYF. CDR3 nucleotides: TGCAGCGCCAGGGGACAGTTTACCTACGAGCAGTACTTC.

This clonotype was recorded many times. The chain combines TRBV28 with TRBJ1-1; 7 bases match TRBD1. Trimming took 4 bases from V and 5 from J; bases not matched to a gene: 13. The CDR3 is made up of 16 amino acids. Germline lookup yields CDR1 MDHEN and CDR2 SYDVKM. The CDR3, as DNA: TGTGCCAGCAGTTCCTCATACAGGGGAATATGGACTGAAGCTTTCTTT. Its translation is CASSSSYRGIWTEAFF.

The V call is TRBV9, the J call TRBJ2-1, with a tentative D call TRBD1 (8 bases). Between the trimmed V and J ends, which lost 0 bases and 6 bases, there was a span of 13 bases. CDR1 is SGDLS, CDR2 YYNGEE, per germline. This CDR3 spans 15 amino acids. CDR3 sequence reads: CASSVGTGGANEQFF. The CDR3 DNA follows: TGTGCCAGCAGCGTAGGCACAGGGGGGGCCAATGAGCAGTTCTTC.

The V call is TRBV28, the J call TRBJ1-5, with TRBD1 matching 7 bases. Per the germline V gene, CDR1 is MDHEN and CDR2 is SYDVKM. The CDR3 extends over 14 amino acids. With 5 bases clipped from V and 3 bases from J, the junction kept 4 bases outside the gene matches. The CDR3 nucleotides are TGTGCCAGCAGTGGGGGACAGTACAATCAGCCCCAGCATTTT. Translated, it gives CASSGGQYNQPQHF.

The chain employs TRBV19 and TRBJ1-5; 7 nucleotides match TRBD1. Germline CDR1 and CDR2: LNHDA and SQIVND (reference sequence). Losses at the gene ends were 4 bases for V and 4 bases for J; bases not matched to a gene: 4. CDR3 length: 14 residues. The CDR3, as DNA: TGTGCCAGTAGTAGGGACAGAATTAATCAGCCCCAGCATTTT. This translates into CASSRDRINQPQHF.

As regards this clonotype: This CDR3 fails to terminate in the conserved phenylalanine or tryptophan, so it likely reflects a read error. The chain carries TRBV10-3 and TRBJ1-1; TRBD1 agrees at 8 bases. This CDR3 spans 15 amino acids. The germline V gene encodes CDR1 ENHRY and CDR2 SYGVKD. CDR3 DNA sequence: TGTGCCATCAGTGAGTTGCAGGGGGCATCCACTAAAGCTTTCTCT. It yields the protein CAISELQGASTKAFS.

About this clonotype itself: Just one base apart from a much larger clone, this may be a read error. Without the conserved terminal phenylalanine or tryptophan, this CDR3 likely stems from a read error. The chain carries TRBV29-1 and TRBJ1-2, with a weak D call TRBD1 (5 bases). From germline, CDR1 is SQVTM and CDR2 ANQGSEA. The CDR3 consists of 11 residues. The germline V and J ends were trimmed by 4 bases and 7 bases, with 10 bases remaining between them. This CDR3 reads CSVGGQGGYTI. The CDR3 nucleotides read TGCAGCGTTGGGGGCCAAGGTGGCTACACCATC.